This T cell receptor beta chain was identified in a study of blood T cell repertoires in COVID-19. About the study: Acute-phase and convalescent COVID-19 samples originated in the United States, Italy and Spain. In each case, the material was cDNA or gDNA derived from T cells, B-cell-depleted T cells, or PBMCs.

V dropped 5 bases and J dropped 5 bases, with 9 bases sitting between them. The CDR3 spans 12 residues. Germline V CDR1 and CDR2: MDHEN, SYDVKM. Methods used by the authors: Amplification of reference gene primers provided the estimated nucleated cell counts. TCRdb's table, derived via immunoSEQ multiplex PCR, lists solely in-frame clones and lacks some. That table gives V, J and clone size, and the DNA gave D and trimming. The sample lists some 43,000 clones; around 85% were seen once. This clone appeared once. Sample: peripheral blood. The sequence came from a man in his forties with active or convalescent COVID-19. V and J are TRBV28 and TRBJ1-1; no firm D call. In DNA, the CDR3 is TGTGCCAGCAGTACCCGGGGTACTGAAGCTTTCTTT. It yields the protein CASSTRGTEAFF. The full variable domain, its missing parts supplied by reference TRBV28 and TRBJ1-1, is DVKVTQSSRYLVKRTGEKVFLECVQDMDHENMFWYRQDPGLGLRLIYFSYDVKMKEKGDIPEGYSVSREKKERFSLILESASTNQTSMYLCASSTRGTEAFFGQGTRLTVV.